This T cell receptor (beta chain) was retrieved from a study of blood T cell repertoires in COVID-19 (dated by TCRdb to about 2020). With respect to the entire study: The collaborator samples originated in the United States, Italy and Spain and spanned the acute and convalescent phases of COVID-19. The prospective study material was composed of cDNA or gDNA derived from T cells, B-cell-depleted T cells, or PBMCs. Subjects who had been exposed to COVID-19, were actively infected with it, or had recovered from it provided the deeply sampled blood TCRbeta repertoires that made up the dataset. The repertoires were released in a freely available public database meant as a resource for research on the immune response to SARS-CoV-2. The samples were drawn from two sources: the first 160 participants of the ongoing ImmuneRACE study, and some 1,300 subjects contributed by 6 global collaborators. The sample metadata nearly always contained a de-identified subject ID, COVID-19 status, age in years and sex. Where HLA class I and class II types were available, the types were taken from metadata supplied by the sample provider, not from assay-based typing.

Remarks on this clone: The specificity of this receptor is unknown. No per-base quality is available; no much larger clone lies one base away.

The V and J ends are trimmed by 1 base and 8 bases, leaving 11 bases between them. The germline V gene (reference sequence) provides CDR1 SEHNR and CDR2 FQNEAQ. Including cysteine and phenylalanine, the CDR3 has 14 amino acids. The retained sequence is limited to the CDR3, 42 bases, with the frame set at the first base. The immunoSEQ Assay, a bias-controlled multiplex PCR, was used to amplify TCRbeta CDR3 regions from genomic DNA. The authors' analysis ran thus. Nucleated cell counts per sample were estimated from amplification of reference gene primers within the assay. To quantify the absolute abundance of each unique TCRbeta CDR3 rearrangement, sequence reads were collapsed and filtered. Productive Simpson clonality was computed per sample as the square root of Simpson's diversity index over productive rearrangements. TCRdb limited this immuneACCESS table to in-frame rearrangements with V and J called. A share of clones is missing; checked studies link under half to unresolved V genes, and the rest is unexplained. That table is the source of V, J and clone size, and D and trimming were worked out from the DNA. Recorded for this sample are 160,000 or so clones; 65% to 85% of them occurred a single time. Clones ranked in the top ten supply roughly 5.7% of the sample.

Participants in the prospective study were aged roughly 18 to 100 years, lived in over 20 United States geographic areas, and enrolled through a virtual design. In the prospective study, participants were assigned to cohorts based on the clinical history participants reported in a screening survey and a study questionnaire. Each participant in the prospective study had whole blood, serum and a nasopharyngeal or oropharyngeal swab collected by mobile phlebotomists. Over a roughly 2-month period, participants in the prospective study had the option of providing additional blood draws and questionnaires. Before DNA extraction, prospective study blood samples were shipped either frozen or at room temperature. Points the paper makes about the study in general: Clinical and demographic metadata were provided uncurated, with the amount varying by source and participant.

Rearrangement joined TRBV7-9 to TRBJ1-4; TRBD1 is perhaps the D gene, given 6 matching bases. Sequencing was performed on PBMCs or T cells enriched from blood (not recorded which). The sequence was collected from a woman aged 40 to 49 with acute COVID-19. The CDR3 protein sequence reads: CASSLVQGNEKLFF. The nucleotide sequence is given as TGTGCCAGCAGCTTAGTACAGGGTAACGAAAAACTGTTTTTT.